One TCR beta chain is described in this entry. This sample is part of a study of blood T cells in healthy people across ages. A sample-barcoded 5' primer and a J-beta primer mix were used in a second PCR of roughly 7 to 11 cycles. Each CDR3 protein gets one entry after TCRdb re-called the 5' RACE reads with MiXCR. Found here are around 790,000 distinct CDR3 sequences, roughly 44% of them singletons; the top ten hold about 21%. This clonotype originated in a man aged 55-75 years in good health. Sequenced sample: blood.

In DNA, the CDR3 is TGCGGATCGGGTGGAGGCCAGTACCAAGAGACCCAGTACTTC. This gives the protein CGSGGGQYQETQYF. V gene TRBV20-1 combines with J gene TRBJ2-5; weak D call: TRBD2 (5 bases). Germline V gene lookup returns CDR1 DFQATT and CDR2 SNEGSKA (reference sequence). The CDR3 totals 14 residues.